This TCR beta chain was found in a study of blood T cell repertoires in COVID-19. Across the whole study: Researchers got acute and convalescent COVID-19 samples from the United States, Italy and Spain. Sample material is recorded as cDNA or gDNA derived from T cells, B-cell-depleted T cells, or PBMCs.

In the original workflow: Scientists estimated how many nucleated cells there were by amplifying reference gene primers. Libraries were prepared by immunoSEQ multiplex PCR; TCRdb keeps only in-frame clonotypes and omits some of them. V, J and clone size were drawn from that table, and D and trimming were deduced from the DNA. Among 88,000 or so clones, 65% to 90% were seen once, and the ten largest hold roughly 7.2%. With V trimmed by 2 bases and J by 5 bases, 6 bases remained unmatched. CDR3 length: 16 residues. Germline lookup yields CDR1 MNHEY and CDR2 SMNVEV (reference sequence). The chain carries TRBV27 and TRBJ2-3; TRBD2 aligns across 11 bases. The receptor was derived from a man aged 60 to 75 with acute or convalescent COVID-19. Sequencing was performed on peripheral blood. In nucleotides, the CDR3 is TGTGCCAGCAGTTTACATAGCGGGGGGGCTGAAGATACGCAGTATTTT. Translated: CASSLHSGGAEDTQYF.